Listed below are T cell receptor beta chains from one sample, sequenced in a study of cytomegalovirus exposure and HLA in healthy donors. Profiled with immunoSEQ multiplex PCR; TCRdb holds only in-frame clones, not every one. The sample carries roughly 180,000 clones, 76% recorded once. Sequencing was done on a sample of PBMCs. These receptors all come from a female donor in good health and CMV-seronegative. The CDR3 runs from the conserved cysteine through the conserved F or W. Each record gives: J gene, D gene, V gene, clone size, CDR3 DNA, CDR3 protein. A D gene is named only where the DNA matches it firmly. The size field is filled for only some rows; it gives once, few, many or a size class.

j_call: TRBJ2-2
d_call: .
v_call: TRBV10-3
clone_size: .
cdr3_nt: TGTGCCATCAGTGAAGGACAGATCTCCGGGGAGCTGTTTTTT
cdr3_aa: CAISEGQISGELFF

j_call: TRBJ1-6
d_call: .
v_call: TRBV6-5
clone_size: .
cdr3_nt: TGTGCCAGCACTTCGGAGGGTAATTCACCCCTCCACTTT
cdr3_aa: CASTSEGNSPLHF

j_call: TRBJ1-1
d_call: TRBD1
v_call: TRBV5-1
clone_size: .
cdr3_nt: TGCGCCAGCAGCCGCCAGTCTCCTACTATTGACAGGGGTGAAGCTTTCTTT
cdr3_aa: CASSRQSPTIDRGEAFF

j_call: TRBJ2-6
d_call: TRBD1
v_call: TRBV7-2
clone_size: .
cdr3_nt: TGTGCCAGCAGCCTACGGACAGGGACTGGGGCCAACGTCCTGACTTTC
cdr3_aa: CASSLRTGTGANVLTF

j_call: TRBJ2-6
d_call: .
v_call: TRBV4-3
clone_size: .
cdr3_nt: TGCGCCAGCAGCCAAGAGGGAGAGTCTGGGGCCAACGTCCTGACTTTC
cdr3_aa: CASSQEGESGANVLTF

j_call: TRBJ1-1
d_call: .
v_call: TRBV7-2
clone_size: .
cdr3_nt: TGTGCCAGCAGCTTACAGCGGAACACTGAAGCTTTCTTT
cdr3_aa: CASSLQRNTEAFF

j_call: TRBJ2-2
d_call: .
v_call: TRBV6-4
clone_size: .
cdr3_nt: TGTGCCAGCAGTGACTCAGGGGGCACCGGGGAGCTGTTTTTT
cdr3_aa: CASSDSGGTGELFF

j_call: TRBJ2-3
d_call: TRBD2
v_call: TRBV6-4
clone_size: .
cdr3_nt: TGTGCCAGCAGTGGAGAAAGTATACTAGCGGGGGGGCTAACAGATACGCAGTATTTT
cdr3_aa: CASSGESILAGGLTDTQYF

j_call: TRBJ2-1
d_call: TRBD2
v_call: TRBV4-2
clone_size: .
cdr3_nt: TGTGCCAGCAGCCAAGATCCGGGGCGGGGGGGGAATGAGCAGTTCTTC
cdr3_aa: CASSQDPGRGGNEQFF

j_call: TRBJ2-7
d_call: .
v_call: TRBV9
clone_size: few
cdr3_nt: TGTGCCAGCAGCGTAGCCCCGCAGAATGAGCAGTACTTC
cdr3_aa: CASSVAPQNEQYF

j_call: TRBJ1-2
d_call: TRBD1
v_call: TRBV5-1
clone_size: .
cdr3_nt: TGCGCCAGCAGCTTGGGTGACAGGGAAGATGGCTACACCTTC
cdr3_aa: CASSLGDREDGYTF

j_call: TRBJ1-1
d_call: .
v_call: TRBV27
clone_size: .
cdr3_nt: TGTGCCAGCTCCAAACGGGGAGGGAACACTGAAGCTTTCTTT
cdr3_aa: CASSKRGGNTEAFF

j_call: TRBJ1-5
d_call: .
v_call: TRBV28
clone_size: .
cdr3_nt: TGTGCCAGCAGTTCCGGGGTTTATAGCAATCAGCCCCAGCATTTT
cdr3_aa: CASSSGVYSNQPQHF

j_call: TRBJ1-2
d_call: TRBD1
v_call: TRBV6-1
clone_size: .
cdr3_nt: TGTGCCAGCAGAGAAGACAGGGTTTATGGCTACACCTTC
cdr3_aa: CASREDRVYGYTF

j_call: TRBJ1-5
d_call: .
v_call: TRBV6-1
clone_size: .
cdr3_nt: TGTGCCAGCAGTTTTGACAGCTACAATCAGCCCCAGCATTTT
cdr3_aa: CASSFDSYNQPQHF

j_call: TRBJ1-3
d_call: TRBD1
v_call: TRBV15
clone_size: .
cdr3_nt: TGTGCCACCAGCAGAGATCAGGGGGCCGCCATATATTTT
cdr3_aa: CATSRDQGAAIYF

j_call: TRBJ2-2
d_call: TRBD2
v_call: TRBV4-3
clone_size: .
cdr3_nt: TGCGCCAGCAGCTCACCAGCGGGAGTCAACACCGGGGAGCTGTTTTTT
cdr3_aa: CASSSPAGVNTGELFF

j_call: TRBJ2-7
d_call: .
v_call: TRBV30
clone_size: .
cdr3_nt: TGTGCCTGGACCTTGGGAGCGGCGCCGCACGAGCAGTACTTC
cdr3_aa: CAWTLGAAPHEQYF

j_call: TRBJ1-2
d_call: .
v_call: TRBV4-3
clone_size: .
cdr3_nt: TGCGCCAGCAGCCAAGATCGGGGGTTTGGCTACACCTTC
cdr3_aa: CASSQDRGFGYTF

j_call: TRBJ1-1
d_call: .
v_call: TRBV18
clone_size: .
cdr3_nt: TGTGCCACAACGTCGGATCAGGCCACTGAAGCTTTCTTT
cdr3_aa: CATTSDQATEAFF

j_call: TRBJ1-4
d_call: .
v_call: TRBV7-2
clone_size: few
cdr3_nt: TGTGCCAGCAGCCAACAGCTCGGTGAAAAACTGTTTTTT
cdr3_aa: CASSQQLGEKLFF

j_call: TRBJ2-5
d_call: .
v_call: TRBV7-2
clone_size: .
cdr3_nt: TGTGCCAGCAGCTTAGGCGGGGTCATGGGGGAGACCCAGTACTTC
cdr3_aa: CASSLGGVMGETQYF

j_call: TRBJ2-3
d_call: TRBD2
v_call: TRBV10-3
clone_size: .
cdr3_nt: TGTGCCATCAGCTTTACATCACGGCTAGCGGGGCCCACAGACACGCAGTATTTT
cdr3_aa: CAISFTSRLAGPTDTQYF

j_call: TRBJ2-4
d_call: .
v_call: TRBV4-3
clone_size: .
cdr3_nt: TGCGCCAGCAGCCAGGCTATGGGGGCAGCCAAAAACATTCAGTACTTC
cdr3_aa: CASSQAMGAAKNIQYF

j_call: TRBJ1-2
d_call: .
v_call: TRBV7-8
clone_size: .
cdr3_nt: TGTGCCAGCAGCCCCGGAGGGACGGCCGCGGTATATGGCTACACCTTC
cdr3_aa: CASSPGGTAAVYGYTF

j_call: TRBJ1-3
d_call: .
v_call: TRBV7-2
clone_size: .
cdr3_nt: TGTGCCAGCAGCTCCTTCTCTGGAAACACCATATATTTT
cdr3_aa: CASSSFSGNTIYF

j_call: TRBJ1-1
d_call: TRBD1
v_call: TRBV5-4
clone_size: .
cdr3_nt: TGTGCCAGCAGCTTGGGGGCACCGGGACAGGCCACTGAAGCTTTCTTT
cdr3_aa: CASSLGAPGQATEAFF

j_call: TRBJ2-7
d_call: .
v_call: TRBV9
clone_size: .
cdr3_nt: TGTGCCAGCAGCGTAGGGGTTGGGAGCTCCTACGAGCAGTACTTC
cdr3_aa: CASSVGVGSSYEQYF

j_call: TRBJ1-5
d_call: .
v_call: TRBV27
clone_size: .
cdr3_nt: TGTGCCAGCAGTTTAACGGGGTGGCAACAGCCCCAGCATTTT
cdr3_aa: CASSLTGWQQPQHF

j_call: TRBJ2-3
d_call: .
v_call: TRBV5-4
clone_size: few
cdr3_nt: TGTGCCAGCAACCAGGAGGGGGCGGGATCTAGCACAGATACGCAGTATTTT
cdr3_aa: CASNQEGAGSSTDTQYF

j_call: TRBJ1-4
d_call: TRBD1
v_call: TRBV11-2
clone_size: .
cdr3_nt: TGTGCCAGCAGCACAAACAGGGGTGGGAAACTGTTTTTT
cdr3_aa: CASSTNRGGKLFF

j_call: TRBJ1-2
d_call: .
v_call: TRBV11-2
clone_size: .
cdr3_nt: TGTGCCAGCAGCCCAGATGACTATGGCTACACCTTC
cdr3_aa: CASSPDDYGYTF

j_call: TRBJ2-7
d_call: .
v_call: TRBV27
clone_size: .
cdr3_nt: TGTGCCAGCAGTTCAATGGTCTACTACGAGCAGTACTTC
cdr3_aa: CASSSMVYYEQYF

j_call: TRBJ2-3
d_call: TRBD2
v_call: TRBV4-2
clone_size: .
cdr3_nt: TGTGCCAGCAGCCAAGAAGGTAGACTAGCTCCGTCAGATACGCAGTATTTT
cdr3_aa: CASSQEGRLAPSDTQYF

j_call: TRBJ1-4
d_call: .
v_call: TRBV27
clone_size: few
cdr3_nt: TGTGCCAGCAGTCCCCTCGGGGGTAATGAAAAACTGTTTTTT
cdr3_aa: CASSPLGGNEKLFF

j_call: TRBJ1-2
d_call: TRBD1
v_call: TRBV9
clone_size: .
cdr3_nt: TGTGCCAGCAGCGTTGGGACAGGGGGAAACTATGGCTACACCTTC
cdr3_aa: CASSVGTGGNYGYTF

j_call: TRBJ1-6
d_call: .
v_call: TRBV7-2
clone_size: .
cdr3_nt: TGTGCCAGCAGCTCGTCCGGGACTTCAAATTCACCCCTCCACTTT
cdr3_aa: CASSSSGTSNSPLHF

j_call: TRBJ1-2
d_call: TRBD1
v_call: TRBV4-3
clone_size: .
cdr3_nt: TGCGCCAGCAGTCAAGACAGGGCGGTGGATGACTACACCTTC
cdr3_aa: CASSQDRAVDDYTF

j_call: TRBJ2-7
d_call: TRBD2
v_call: TRBV28
clone_size: .
cdr3_nt: TGTGCCAGCAGTTTAATCATAGCGGGAGGTGTCTACGAGCAGTACTTC
cdr3_aa: CASSLIIAGGVYEQYF